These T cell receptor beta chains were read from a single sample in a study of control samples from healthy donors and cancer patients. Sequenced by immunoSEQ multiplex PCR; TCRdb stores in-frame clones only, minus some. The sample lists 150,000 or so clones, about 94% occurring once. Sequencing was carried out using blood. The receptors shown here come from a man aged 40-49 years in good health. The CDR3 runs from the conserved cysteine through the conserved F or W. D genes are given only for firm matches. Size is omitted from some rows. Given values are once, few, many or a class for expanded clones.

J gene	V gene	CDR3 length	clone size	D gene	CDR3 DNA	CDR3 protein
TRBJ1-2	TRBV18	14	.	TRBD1	TGTGCCAGCTCACCACAAGGACAGGCTACTGGCTACACCTTC	CASSPQGQATGYTF
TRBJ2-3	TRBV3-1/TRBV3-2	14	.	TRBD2	TGTGCCAGCAGCCGAAGCGGGGGATCAGATACGCAGTATTTT	CASSRSGGSDTQYF
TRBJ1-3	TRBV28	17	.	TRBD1	TGTGCCAGCAGTTCCGGGACAGGGTTATCAGCTGGAAACACCATATATTTT	CASSSGTGLSAGNTIYF
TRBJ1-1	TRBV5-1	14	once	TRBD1	TGCGCCAGCAGCTTGGCAGGGGGCTACACTGAAGCTTTCTTT	CASSLAGGYTEAFF
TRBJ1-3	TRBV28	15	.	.	TGTGCCAGCAGTTTAGGGCAGGCCTCTGGAAACACCATATATTTT	CASSLGQASGNTIYF
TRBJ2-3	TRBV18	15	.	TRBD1	TGTGCCAGCTCAACGCGACAGGGCGAGTCAGATACGCAGTATTTT	CASSTRQGESDTQYF
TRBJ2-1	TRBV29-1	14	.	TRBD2	TGCAGCGTCAGAACTAGCGGGGGGAACAATGAGCAGTTCTTC	CSVRTSGGNNEQFF
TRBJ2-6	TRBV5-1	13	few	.	TGCGCCAGCGCTGATTCTGGGGCCAACGTCCTGACTTTC	CASADSGANVLTF
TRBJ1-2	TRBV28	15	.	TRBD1	TGTGCCAGCAACTCGCCGGGGACAGGGGGAGATGGCTACACCTTC	CASNSPGTGGDGYTF
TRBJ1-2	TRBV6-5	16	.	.	TGTGCCAGCAGTTACCAGGCAGGGTCCTATGGCTACGGCTACACCTTC	CASSYQAGSYGYGYTF
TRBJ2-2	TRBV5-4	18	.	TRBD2	TGTGCCAGCAGCTTAACCCAACTAGCGGGGGTAGACACCGGGGAGCTGTTTTTT	CASSLTQLAGVDTGELFF
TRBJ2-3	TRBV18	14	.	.	TGTGCCAGCTCACTTTCAGCTAGCACAGATACGCAGTATTTT	CASSLSASTDTQYF
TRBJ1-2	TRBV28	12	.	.	TGTGCCAGCACCGGGATAGGCTATGGCTACACCTTC	CASTGIGYGYTF
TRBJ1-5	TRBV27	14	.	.	TGTGCCAGCAGTTACCCCACGATCAATCAGCCCCAGCATTTT	CASSYPTINQPQHF